Below, 22 T cell receptor beta chains from the same sample are listed, as sequenced in a study of blood T cell repertoires in COVID-19 (dated by TCRdb to the early 2020s). Libraries came from the immunoSEQ multiplex PCR assay. TCRdb carries this immuneACCESS record with in-frame sequences only. Its versions omit some clonotypes, under half of them owing to an unresolved V gene in the studies checked, with the rest unexplained. A total of around 270,000 clones appear in this sample, roughly 89% of them only once. The ten largest clones represent 1.5% of the sample. The sample was peripheral blood. The source is a woman aged 35 to 49 who had recovered from COVID-19.

The chain's CDR3 is CASSDKTGKIGEQYF. The DNA for the CDR3 is TGTGCCAGCAGTGATAAGACGGGTAAAATAGGCGAGCAGTACTTC. The genes are TRBV25-1 and TRBJ2-7; D gene ambiguous. The CDR3 runs 15 residues. V dropped 3 bases and J dropped 6 bases, with 18 bases sitting between them. Germline V gene data show CDR1 as MGHDK and CDR2 as SYGVNS.

This chain connects TRBV6-5 to TRBJ1-5; 9 bases align to TRBD1. V trimming: 2 bases; J trimming: 15 bases; junction bases outside the gene matches: 14. Germline CDR1 reads MNHEY; CDR2 reads SVGAGI. The CDR3 loop spans 15 amino acids. CDR3 sequence: CASSYVAGTGWELHF. For the CDR3, the DNA is TGTGCCAGCAGTTACGTCGCTGGGACAGGGTGGGAATTGCATTTT.

The V and J genes are TRBV9 and TRBJ2-2; 8 bases are a match to TRBD1. Per germline, CDR1 SGDLS and CDR2 YYNGEE. V lost 4 bases, J lost 5 bases, and 10 bases stayed unmatched. The CDR3 covers 16 residues. CDR3 coding DNA: TGTGCCAGCAGCCCCCAGACAGGGGTAAGAACCGGGGAGCTGTTTTTT. This sequence encodes CASSPQTGVRTGELFF.

This clone is labeled medium-sized. This rearrangement joins TRBV7-9 to TRBJ1-5; D is uncertain. Trimming removed 5 bases from V and 3 bases from J, with 14 bases in between. There are 15 residues in the CDR3. CDR1 and CDR2 (germline): SEHNR, FQNEAQ (reference sequence). The CDR3 bases are TGTGCCAGCAGCACATCCGAGGCGTTCAATCAGCCCCAGCATTTT. It codes for CASSTSEAFNQPQHF.

The chain has TRBV5-1 and TRBJ1-1; 7 bases map to TRBD1. Germline lookup yields CDR1 SGHRS and CDR2 YFSETQ. V shed 4 bases and J 6 bases; nucleotides not matched to a gene: 6. This CDR3 region has 13 residues. The CDR3 loop is CASSVGQVSEAFF. For the CDR3, the DNA is TGCGCCAGCAGCGTTGGACAGGTCTCTGAAGCTTTCTTT.

This clone was detected only once. This chain joins TRBV19 and TRBJ1-5, with a tentative D call TRBD1 (6 bases). The CDR3 length is 15 residues. Trimming pared 3 bases from V and 1 base from J, leaving 10 bases between. Per the germline V gene, CDR1 is LNHDA and CDR2 is SQIVND (reference sequence). CDR3 nucleotides: TGTGCCAGTAGTATGGGCGGACAGAGCAATCAGCCCCAGCATTTT. It translates to CASSMGGQSNQPQHF.

This clone occurred a few times. This chain links TRBV11-2 with TRBJ2-2, with TRBD1 identical over 8 bases. Germline loops: CDR1 SGHAT, CDR2 FQNNGV. The ends lost 5 bases at V and 4 bases at J; junction bases unmatched: 12. The CDR3 length is 17 residues. CDR3 bases: TGTGCCAGCAGCATGGACAGGGATTGGGTCTCCACCGGGGAGCTGTTTTTT. It specifies CASSMDRDWVSTGELFF.

This chain's CDR3 is CASSFRQGHTGELFF. CDR3 bases: TGTGCCAGCAGCTTTAGACAGGGCCATACCGGGGAGCTGTTTTTT. The rearrangement uses TRBV7-9 and TRBJ2-2; 7 positions match TRBD1. CDR3 length: 15 amino acids. V shed 3 bases and J 5 bases; nucleotides not matched to a gene: 6. Germline V gene data show CDR1 as SEHNR and CDR2 as FQNEAQ (reference sequence).

V gene TRBV30 combines with J gene TRBJ1-5; 7 bases match TRBD1. V was pared by 2 bases and J by 6 bases, with 7 bases of the junction left unmatched. The CDR3 spans 14 residues. Per germline, CDR1 GTSNPN and CDR2 SVGIG (reference sequence). CDR3 region: CAWSIGGGSQPQHF. CDR3 DNA sequence: TGTGCCTGGAGTATTGGAGGGGGCAGTCAGCCCCAGCATTTT.

In its sample, this clone was seen once. This chain connects TRBV18 to TRBJ2-1; unclear D gene. From germline, CDR1 is KGHSH and CDR2 LQKENI. This CDR3 comprises 12 residues. Trimming stripped 5 bases from V and 9 bases from J, with 11 bases between. The CDR3 loop is CASSLLTGEQFF. In DNA, the CDR3 is TGTGCCAGCTCATTATTGACGGGTGAGCAGTTCTTC.

The chain employs TRBV10-1 and TRBJ2-1; TRBD1 agrees at 8 bases. With V trimmed by 5 bases and J by 8 bases, 5 bases remained unmatched. The germline V gene encodes CDR1 WNHNN and CDR2 SYGVQD (reference sequence). The CDR3 covers 13 residues. CDR3 sequence (DNA): TGCGCCAGCAGTCCCGGACAGGGCTATGAGCAGTTCTTC. It is translated as CASSPGQGYEQFF.

This chain uses TRBV4-2 with TRBJ2-7, with D possibly TRBD1 on 6 matching bases. The CDR3 runs to 15 residues. The germline V gene encodes CDR1 LGHNA and CDR2 YNFKEQ. V was trimmed by 5 bases and J by 5 bases, leaving 19 bases between them. CDR3 coding DNA: TGTGCCAGCAGCGGCCGGGACATCCCCGGGGACGAGCAGTACTTC. It yields the protein CASSGRDIPGDEQYF.

This chain uses TRBV15 with TRBJ2-2; perhaps TRBD2 as D (7 bases). The CDR3 totals 14 residues. V lost 5 bases and J lost 6, with 13 bases in between. CDR1 LNHNV and CDR2 YYDKDF come from the germline V gene (reference sequence). The CDR3: CATSLGGGAGELFF. CDR3 nucleotide sequence: TGTGCCACCAGCCTAGGAGGGGGGGCCGGGGAGCTGTTTTTT. The entire variable domain, with the rest obtained from reference TRBV15 and TRBJ2-2, is as follows: DAMVIQNPRYQVTQFGKPVTLSCSQTLNHNVMYWYQQKSSQAPKLLFHYYDKDFNNEADTPDNFQSRRPNTSFCFLDIRSPGLGDTAMYLCATSLGGGAGELFFGEGSRLTVL.

The rearrangement joins TRBV3-1 (or the pseudogene TRBV3-2) to TRBJ2-7, with a possible D match to TRBD1 (5 bases). With 3 bases removed from V and 2 bases from J, the gap between germline ends came to 8 bases. Germline loops: CDR1 LGHDT, CDR2 YNNKEL (reference sequence). CDR3 length equals 13 residues. Here the CDR3 DNA reads TGTGCCAGCAGCCACCGCAGGGCCTACGAGCAGTACTTC. It translates to CASSHRRAYEQYF.

The gene calls are TRBV28 and TRBJ1-5; possible D gene TRBD1, 6 bases. Germline loops: CDR1 MDHEN, CDR2 SYDVKM. The V and J ends lost 2 bases and 6 bases respectively, with 11 bases between them. The CDR3 runs 14 residues. As DNA, the CDR3 is TGTGCCAGCAGTTTACCAGGGGCAGGTCAGCCCCAGCATTTT. Protein: CASSLPGAGQPQHF. The complete variable domain, with remaining parts taken from reference TRBV28 and TRBJ1-5, reads DVKVTQSSRYLVKRTGEKVFLECVQDMDHENMFWYRQDPGLGLRLIYFSYDVKMKEKGDIPEGYSVSREKKERFSLILESASTNQTSMYLCASSLPGAGQPQHFGDGTRLSIL.

This rearrangement joins TRBV10-3 to TRBJ1-2; 9 positions agree with TRBD1. V shed 0 bases and J 4 bases; nucleotides not matched to a gene: 6. CDR1 is ENHRY, CDR2 SYGVKD, per germline. The CDR3 loop spans 16 amino acids. The CDR3 DNA is TGTGCCATCAGTGAGTCCGGGACAGGGCGGGGCTATGGCTACACCTTC. It translates to CAISESGTGRGYGYTF.

The rearrangement links TRBV11-2 to TRBJ2-3; tentative D call: TRBD2 (7 bases). The V gene's germline CDR1 is SGHAT and CDR2 FQNNGV. This CDR3 is built from 15 residues. V lost 5 bases and J 6 bases, leaving 18 bases between the germline ends. In DNA form, the CDR3 reads TGTGCCAGCAGCCCGCTGGGGGGGGCATCCGATACGCAGTATTTT. Protein product: CASSPLGGASDTQYF. The variable domain in full, with the rest retrieved from reference TRBV11-2 and TRBJ2-3, is EAGVAQSPRYKIIEKRQSVAFWCNPISGHATLYWYQQILGQGPKLLIQFQNNGVVDDSQLPKDRFSAERLKGVDSTLKIQPAKLEDSAVYLCASSPLGGASDTQYFGPGTRLTVL.

The V gene is TRBV20-1, the J gene TRBJ1-1; perhaps TRBD1 as D (5 bases). V was cut by 6 bases and J by 10 bases, with 15 bases left in between. Germline V gene lookup returns CDR1 DFQATT and CDR2 SNEGSKA (reference sequence). This CDR3 region has 11 residues. The CDR3 loop reads CSATAGVGAFF. In DNA form, the CDR3 reads TGCAGTGCGACGGCGGGGGTGGGAGCTTTCTTT.

This clone showed up just once. This chain links TRBV7-9 with TRBJ1-4, with TRBD1 matching 10 bases. Germline CDR1 is SEHNR and CDR2 is FQNEAQ (reference sequence). This CDR3 contains 16 residues. With V trimmed by 5 bases and J by 10 bases, 13 bases remained unmatched. The DNA of the CDR3 is TGTGCCAGCAGCGCAGGCCCGGGACAGGGGTTTCGAAAACTGTTTTTT. This gives the protein CASSAGPGQGFRKLFF. Variable domain in full (rest from reference TRBV7-9 and TRBJ1-4): DTGVSQNPRHKITKRGQNVTFRCDPISEHNRLYWYRQTLGQGPEFLTYFQNEAQLEKSRLLSDRFSAERPKGSFSTLEIQRTEQGDSAMYLCASSAGPGQGFRKLFFGSGTQLSVL.

This clone has only one observation. The chain carries TRBV28 and TRBJ1-6; D perhaps matches TRBD1 (6 bases). V was cut by 2 bases and J by 6 bases, with 11 bases left in between. The CDR3 runs 15 residues. Germline CDR1 is MDHEN and CDR2 is SYDVKM. This CDR3 reads CASSLTGTFNSPLHF. The CDR3 coding sequence is TGTGCCAGCAGTTTAACGGGGACATTTAATTCACCCCTCCACTTT.

This chain joins TRBV28 and TRBJ1-2; no clear D. The CDR3 is 15 residues long. Germline-derived CDR1 and CDR2 are MDHEN and SYDVKM. The V end lost 3 bases, the J end lost 8 bases, and 19 bases lay between the germline ends. CDR3 loop: CASSFRDTKRKGYTF. CDR3 nucleotides: TGTGCCAGCAGTTTCCGGGATACTAAGAGGAAGGGCTACACCTTC.

The chain employs TRBV10-1 and TRBJ2-2; TRBD2 agrees at 8 bases. Trimming took 3 bases from V and 1 from J; bases not matched to a gene: 13. Germline V lookup: CDR1 WNHNN, CDR2 SYGVQD (reference sequence). CDR3 length: 19 residues. CDR3 region: CASSDLRGGKQVNTGELFF. The CDR3 bases are TGCGCCAGCAGTGACCTACGGGGGGGGAAACAGGTGAACACCGGGGAGCTGTTTTTT.